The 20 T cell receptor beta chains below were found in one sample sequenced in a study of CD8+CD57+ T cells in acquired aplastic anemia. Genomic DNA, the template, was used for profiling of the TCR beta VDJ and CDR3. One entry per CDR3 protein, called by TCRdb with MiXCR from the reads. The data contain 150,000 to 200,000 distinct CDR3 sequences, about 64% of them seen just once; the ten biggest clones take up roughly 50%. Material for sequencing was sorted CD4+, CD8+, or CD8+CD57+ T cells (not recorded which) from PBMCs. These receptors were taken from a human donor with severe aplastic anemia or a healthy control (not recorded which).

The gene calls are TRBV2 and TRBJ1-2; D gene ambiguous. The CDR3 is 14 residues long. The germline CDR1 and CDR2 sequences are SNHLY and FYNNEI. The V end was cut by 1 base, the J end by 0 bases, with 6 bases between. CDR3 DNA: TGTGCCAGCAGTGAAGGGAGAGCTAACTATGGCTACACCTTC. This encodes CASSEGRANYGYTF.

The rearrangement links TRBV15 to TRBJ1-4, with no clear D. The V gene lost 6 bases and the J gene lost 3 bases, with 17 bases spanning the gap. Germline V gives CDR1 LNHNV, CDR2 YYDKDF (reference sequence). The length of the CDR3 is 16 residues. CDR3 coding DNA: TGTGCCACCAGTCCCCGCACCCCGCTGTCTAATGAAAAACTGTTTTTT. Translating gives CATSPRTPLSNEKLFF.

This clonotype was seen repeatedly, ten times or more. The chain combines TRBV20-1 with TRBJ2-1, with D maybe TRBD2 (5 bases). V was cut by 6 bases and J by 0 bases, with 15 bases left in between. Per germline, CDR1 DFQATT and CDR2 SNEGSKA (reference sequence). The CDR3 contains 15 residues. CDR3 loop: CSATDAGPSYNEQFF. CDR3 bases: TGCAGTGCCACAGACGCGGGTCCCTCCTACAATGAGCAGTTCTTC.

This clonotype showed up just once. The CDR3 DNA reads as TGTGCCAGTAGTATAGAGAGCCACCGACCGAATCAGCCCCAGCATTTT. This codes for CASSIESHRPNQPQHF. The J gene is TRBJ1-5, the V gene TRBV19; D ambiguous. V dropped 0 bases and J dropped 4 bases, with 13 bases sitting between them. The CDR3 spans 16 residues. CDR1 LNHDA and CDR2 SQIVND come from the germline V gene (reference sequence).

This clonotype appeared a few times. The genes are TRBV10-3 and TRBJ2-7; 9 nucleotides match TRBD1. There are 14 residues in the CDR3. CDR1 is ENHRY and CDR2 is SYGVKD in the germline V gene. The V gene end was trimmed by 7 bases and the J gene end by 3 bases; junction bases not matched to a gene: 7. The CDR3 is CAINQRGQGYEQYF. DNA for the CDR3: TGTGCCATCAACCAAAGGGGACAGGGCTACGAGCAGTACTTC.

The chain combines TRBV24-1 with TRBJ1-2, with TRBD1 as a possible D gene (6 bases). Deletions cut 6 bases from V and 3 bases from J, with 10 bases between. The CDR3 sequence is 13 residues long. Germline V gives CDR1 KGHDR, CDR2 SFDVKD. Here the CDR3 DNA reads TGTGCCACCAGTTTCGGACAGTACTATGGCTACACCTTC. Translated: CATSFGQYYGYTF.

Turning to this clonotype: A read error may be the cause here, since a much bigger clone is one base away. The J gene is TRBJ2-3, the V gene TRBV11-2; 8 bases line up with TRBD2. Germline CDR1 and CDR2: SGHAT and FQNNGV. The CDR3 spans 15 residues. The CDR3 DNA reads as TGTGCCGGCAGCTTGAGCGGGGGAAGCACAGATACGCAGTATTTT. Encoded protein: CAGSLSGGSTDTQYF.

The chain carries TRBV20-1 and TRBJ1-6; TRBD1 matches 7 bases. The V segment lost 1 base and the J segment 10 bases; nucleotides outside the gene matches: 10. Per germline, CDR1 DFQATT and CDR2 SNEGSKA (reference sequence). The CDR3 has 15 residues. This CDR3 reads CSARARGKEESPLHF. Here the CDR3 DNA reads TGCAGTGCTAGAGCCAGGGGGAAGGAAGAGTCACCCCTCCACTTT.

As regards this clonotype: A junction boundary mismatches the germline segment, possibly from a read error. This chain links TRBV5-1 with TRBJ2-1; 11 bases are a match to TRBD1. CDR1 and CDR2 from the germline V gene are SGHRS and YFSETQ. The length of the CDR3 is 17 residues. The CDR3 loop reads CASSLQGTGGLDSEQSF. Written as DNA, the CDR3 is TGCGCCAGCAGCTTGCAGGGGACAGGGGGATTAGACAGTGAGCAGTCCTTC.

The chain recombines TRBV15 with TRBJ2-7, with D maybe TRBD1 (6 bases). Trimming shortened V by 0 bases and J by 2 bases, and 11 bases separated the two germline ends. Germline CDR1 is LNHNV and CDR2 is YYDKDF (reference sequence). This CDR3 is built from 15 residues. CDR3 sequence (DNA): TGTGCCACCAGCAGAGACAGGGGCCTTCCCTACGAGCAGTACTTC. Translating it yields CATSRDRGLPYEQYF. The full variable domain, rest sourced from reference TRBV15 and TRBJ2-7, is DAMVIQNPRYQVTQFGKPVTLSCSQTLNHNVMYWYQQKSSQAPKLLFHYYDKDFNNEADTPDNFQSRRPNTSFCFLDIRSPGLGDTAMYLCATSRDRGLPYEQYFGPGTRLTVT.

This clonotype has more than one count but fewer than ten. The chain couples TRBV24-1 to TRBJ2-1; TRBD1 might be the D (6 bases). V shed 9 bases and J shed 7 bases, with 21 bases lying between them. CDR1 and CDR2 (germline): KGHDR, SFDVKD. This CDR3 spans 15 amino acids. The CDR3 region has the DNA TGTGCCACCGGATCGACGACAGGCAGTGTGAATGAGCAGTTCTTC. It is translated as CATGSTTGSVNEQFF.

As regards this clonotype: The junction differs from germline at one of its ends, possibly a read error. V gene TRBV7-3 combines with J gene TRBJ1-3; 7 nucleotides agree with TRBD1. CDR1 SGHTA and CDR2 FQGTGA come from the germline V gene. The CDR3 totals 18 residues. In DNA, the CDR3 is TGTGCCAGCGGCTTATCCAACGCAGGGGGAGCCTCTGGAAACACCATATATTTT. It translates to CASGLSNAGGASGNTIYF. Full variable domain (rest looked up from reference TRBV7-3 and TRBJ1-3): GAGVSQTPSNKVTEKGKYVELRCDPISGHTALYWYRQSLGQGPEFLIYFQGTGAADDSGLPNDRFFAVRPEGSVSTLKIQRTERGDSAVYLCASGLSNAGGASGNTIYFGEGSWLTVV.

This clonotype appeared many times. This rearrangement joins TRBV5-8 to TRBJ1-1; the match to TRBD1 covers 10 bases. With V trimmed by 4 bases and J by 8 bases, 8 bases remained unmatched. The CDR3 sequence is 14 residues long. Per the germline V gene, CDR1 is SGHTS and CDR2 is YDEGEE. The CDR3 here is CASSPRTGGAEAFF. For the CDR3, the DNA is TGTGCCAGCAGCCCAAGGACAGGGGGGGCGGAAGCTTTCTTT.

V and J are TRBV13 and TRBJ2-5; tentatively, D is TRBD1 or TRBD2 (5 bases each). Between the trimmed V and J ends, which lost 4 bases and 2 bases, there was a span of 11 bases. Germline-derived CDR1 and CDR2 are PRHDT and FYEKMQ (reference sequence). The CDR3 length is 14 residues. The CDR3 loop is CASSWWGPQETQYF. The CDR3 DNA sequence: TGTGCCAGCAGCTGGTGGGGACCTCAAGAGACCCAGTACTTC. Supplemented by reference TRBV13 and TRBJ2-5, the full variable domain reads AAGVIQSPRHLIKEKRETATLKCYPIPRHDTVYWYQQGPGQDPQFLISFYEKMQSDKGSIPDRFSAQQFSDYHSELNMSSLELGDSALYFCASSWWGPQETQYFGPGTRLLVL.

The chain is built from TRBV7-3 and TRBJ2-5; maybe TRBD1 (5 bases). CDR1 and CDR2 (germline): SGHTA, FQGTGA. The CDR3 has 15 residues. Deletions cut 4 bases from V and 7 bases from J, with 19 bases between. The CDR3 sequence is CASSSQSAAQGTQYF. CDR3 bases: TGTGCCAGCAGCTCCCAGTCGGCGGCGCAGGGGACCCAGTACTTC.

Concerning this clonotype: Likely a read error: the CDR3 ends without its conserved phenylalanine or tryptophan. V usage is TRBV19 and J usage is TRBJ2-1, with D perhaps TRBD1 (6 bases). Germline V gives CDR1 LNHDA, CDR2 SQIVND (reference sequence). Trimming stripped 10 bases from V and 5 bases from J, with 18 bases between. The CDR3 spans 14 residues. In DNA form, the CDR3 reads TGTGCCACTGAGGACAGTTCCCTCAACAATGAGCAGTTCCTC. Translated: CATEDSSLNNEQFL.

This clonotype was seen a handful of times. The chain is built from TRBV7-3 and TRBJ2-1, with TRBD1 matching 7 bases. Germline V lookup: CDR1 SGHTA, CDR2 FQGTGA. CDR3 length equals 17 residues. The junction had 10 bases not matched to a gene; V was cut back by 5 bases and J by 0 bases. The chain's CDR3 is CASSPLGQASSYNEQFF. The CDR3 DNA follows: TGTGCCAGCAGCCCGTTAGGACAGGCGAGCTCCTACAATGAGCAGTTCTTC.

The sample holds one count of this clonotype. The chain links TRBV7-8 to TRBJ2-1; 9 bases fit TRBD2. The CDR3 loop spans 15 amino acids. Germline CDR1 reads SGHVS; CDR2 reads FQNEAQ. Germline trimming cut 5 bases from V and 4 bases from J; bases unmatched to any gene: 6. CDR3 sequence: CASSIHAGGYNEQFF. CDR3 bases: TGTGCCAGCAGCATACACGCGGGAGGGTACAATGAGCAGTTCTTC.

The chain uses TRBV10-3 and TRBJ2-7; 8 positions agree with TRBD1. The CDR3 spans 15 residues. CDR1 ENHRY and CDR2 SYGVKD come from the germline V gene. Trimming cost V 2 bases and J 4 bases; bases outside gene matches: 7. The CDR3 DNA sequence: TGTGCCATCAGTGAGGGCGGGACAGGCAAATACGAGCAGTACTTC. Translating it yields CAISEGGTGKYEQYF.

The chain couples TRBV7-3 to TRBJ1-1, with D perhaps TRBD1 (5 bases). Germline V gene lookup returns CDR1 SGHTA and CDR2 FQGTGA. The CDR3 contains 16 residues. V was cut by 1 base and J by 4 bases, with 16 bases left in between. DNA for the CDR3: TGTGCCAGCAGCTTAAATGTTTTCGGGGGGACCACTGAAGCTTTCTTT. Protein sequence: CASSLNVFGGTTEAFF. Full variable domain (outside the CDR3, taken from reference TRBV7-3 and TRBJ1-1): GAGVSQTPSNKVTEKGKYVELRCDPISGHTALYWYRQSLGQGPEFLIYFQGTGAADDSGLPNDRFFAVRPEGSVSTLKIQRTERGDSAVYLCASSLNVFGGTTEAFFGQGTRLTVV.